One sample yielded the 15 T cell receptor beta chains listed below, sequenced in a study of OX40 agonist ivuxolimab in advanced cancers. Repertoires were generated with immunoSEQ multiplex PCR, while TCRdb's copy carries only in-frame clones and drops some. Altogether tens of thousands of clones are present, about nine tenths being singletons, with the ten largest covering 16%. The source material was CD4+ or CD8+ T cells sorted from blood, sampled in a trial of the OX40 agonist ivuxolimab. These receptors were obtained from an adult with an advanced solid tumor such as melanoma, head and neck, liver or kidney cancer.

V usage is TRBV2 and J usage is TRBJ2-1; 11 bases are shared with TRBD1. The CDR3 is made up of 16 amino acids. Losses at the gene ends were 8 bases for V and 8 bases for J; bases not matched to a gene: 14. Germline assignment: CDR1 SNHLY and CDR2 FYNNEI. CDR3 nucleotide sequence: TGTGCCAGCCCCGAAGAAAGGGACAGGGGGTTGCATGAGCAGTTCTTC. This translates into CASPEERDRGLHEQFF.

A remark on this clone: Compared with germline, one end of the junction differs, possibly owing to a read error. The chain uses TRBV7-9 and TRBJ2-1; possible D gene TRBD2, 5 bases. The CDR3 is 15 amino acids. CDR1 is SEHNR and CDR2 is FQNEAQ in the germline V gene (reference sequence). Here the CDR3 reads CASSPRTASYDEQFF. The CDR3 DNA reads TGTGCCAGCAGCCCCAGGACGGCTAGCTACGATGAGCAGTTCTTC. Full variable domain (remainder filled in from reference TRBV7-9 and TRBJ2-1): DTGVSQNPRHKITKRGQNVTFRCDPISEHNRLYWYRQTLGQGPEFLTYFQNEAQLEKSRLLSDRFSAERPKGSFSTLEIQRTEQGDSAMYLCASSPRTASYDEQFFGPGTRLTVL.

V is TRBV2 and J is TRBJ1-2; 10 bases fit TRBD1. The CDR3 has 17 amino acids. With 2 bases clipped from V and 3 bases from J, the junction kept 9 bases outside the gene matches. CDR1 SNHLY and CDR2 FYNNEI come from the germline V gene. The CDR3 sequence: CASSERTGGLGDYGYTF. The CDR3, as DNA: TGTGCCAGCAGTGAACGGACAGGGGGTTTGGGTGACTATGGCTACACCTTC.

This clone has only one observation. J is TRBJ2-7 and V is TRBV6-5; TRBD1 matches 9 bases. This CDR3 contains 13 residues. V dropped 8 bases and J dropped 9; count of bases not matched to a gene: 11. Germline CDR1 and CDR2: MNHEY and SVGAGI. The CDR3 loop is CASSSGTGNAQYF. CDR3 sequence (DNA): TGTGCCAGCTCCTCCGGGACAGGGAACGCGCAGTACTTC.

This rearrangement joins TRBV7-9 to TRBJ2-5; 8 bases agree with TRBD2. Per germline, CDR1 SEHNR and CDR2 FQNEAQ (reference sequence). V shed 5 bases and J 2 bases; nucleotides not matched to a gene: 7. The CDR3 is 15 amino acids. The CDR3 DNA reads TGTGCCAGCAGCCGCGGGGGGAATTGGCAAGAGACCCAGTACTTC. It encodes CASSRGGNWQETQYF.

The J gene is TRBJ1-1, the V gene TRBV6-5; D is unresolved. CDR1 is MNHEY and CDR2 is SVGAGI in the germline V gene. V was shortened by 2 bases and J by 3 bases, with 7 bases between the two germline ends. CDR3 length: 13 amino acids. The CDR3 region is CASSYRPHTEAFF. The CDR3 DNA is TGTGCCAGCAGTTACCGACCACACACTGAAGCTTTCTTT.

The chain links TRBV10-3 to TRBJ2-1, with D unresolved. This CDR3 region has 15 residues. The ends were cut back, 0 bases at V and 6 bases at J, with 12 bases in the middle. Per germline, CDR1 ENHRY and CDR2 SYGVKD. CDR3 coding DNA: TGTGCCATCAGTGAGTCGATCGGGCAGCTCAATGAGCAGTTCTTC. Residues: CAISESIGQLNEQFF.

J is TRBJ1-1 and V is TRBV27; D is undetermined. The CDR3 loop spans 14 amino acids. The V gene lost 2 bases and the J gene lost 8 bases, with 15 bases spanning the gap. Germline values: CDR1 MNHEY, CDR2 SMNVEV (reference sequence). CDR3 amino acids: CASSLTSVRPEAFF. CDR3 DNA: TGTGCCAGCAGTTTAACTTCTGTGAGGCCCGAAGCTTTCTTT.

This chain links TRBV27 with TRBJ2-5; 8 nucleotides line up with TRBD2. The CDR3 extends over 15 amino acids. Trimming took 4 bases from V and 3 from J; bases not matched to a gene: 7. Germline CDR1 MNHEY, CDR2 SMNVEV (reference sequence). CDR3 loop: CASSSPGTRKETQYF. Written as DNA, the CDR3 is TGTGCCAGCAGTTCCCCCGGGACTAGAAAAGAGACCCAGTACTTC.

V usage is TRBV11-2 and J usage is TRBJ2-2, with unresolved D. V dropped 5 bases and J dropped 4 bases, with 8 bases sitting between them. The germline CDR1 and CDR2 sequences are SGHAT and FQNNGV. This CDR3 has 13 residues. The CDR3 sequence: CASSPIVTGELFF. The CDR3 bases are TGTGCCAGCAGCCCTATCGTCACCGGGGAGCTGTTTTTT.

This clone was recorded once. This chain connects TRBV28 to TRBJ2-7, with D perhaps matching TRBD1 or TRBD2 (5 bases each). V shed 5 bases and J shed 10 bases, with 21 bases lying between them. The CDR3 loop spans 14 amino acids. Germline loops: CDR1 MDHEN, CDR2 SYDVKM. The CDR3 reads CASSRTGPPIVQYF. CDR3 bases: TGTGCCAGCAGTCGCACGGGACCCCCCATTGTTCAGTACTTC.

Notes on this clone: The same CDR3 can be traced to other DNA sequences in this sample. The chain uses TRBV11-2 and TRBJ1-1; tentatively, D is TRBD1 (5 bases). CDR3 length: 13 residues. Germline CDR1 and CDR2: SGHAT and FQNNGV. V was shortened by 5 bases and J by 2 bases, with 9 bases between the two germline ends. The CDR3, as DNA: TGTGCCAGCAGCGTTCAGGGTAACACTGAAGCTTTCTTT. Its protein is CASSVQGNTEAFF.

The rearrangement uses TRBV19 and TRBJ2-5; 7 positions agree with TRBD2. Germline CDR1 is LNHDA and CDR2 is SQIVND (reference sequence). V lost 5 bases and J lost 3; bases outside the gene matches: 9. CDR3 size: 15 residues. The CDR3 protein is CASSPRSAGEETQYF. The CDR3 DNA sequence: TGTGCCAGTAGTCCACGGTCGGCGGGAGAAGAGACCCAGTACTTC.

This clone appeared once. The V gene is TRBV18, the J gene TRBJ1-6, with D possibly being TRBD1 (6 bases). Germline V CDR1 and CDR2: KGHSH, LQKENI. The CDR3 runs to 14 residues. With 3 bases removed from V and 7 bases from J, the gap between germline ends came to 10 bases. CDR3 region: CASSPVQGNSPLHF. For the CDR3, the DNA is TGTGCCAGCTCACCGGTACAGGGAAATTCACCCCTCCACTTT.

This clone was seen a single time. The rearrangement uses TRBV13 and TRBJ2-7; 9 bases agree with TRBD1. CDR3 length equals 15 residues. From germline, CDR1 is PRHDT and CDR2 FYEKMQ (reference sequence). The ends lost 5 bases at V and 5 bases at J; junction bases unmatched: 10. CDR3: CASSTTPGQGNEQYF. The CDR3 DNA sequence: TGTGCCAGCAGCACGACGCCAGGACAGGGGAACGAGCAGTACTTC. The full variable domain, in which reference TRBV13 and TRBJ2-7 provide the parts outside the CDR3, is AAGVIQSPRHLIKEKRETATLKCYPIPRHDTVYWYQQGPGQDPQFLISFYEKMQSDKGSIPDRFSAQQFSDYHSELNMSSLELGDSALYFCASSTTPGQGNEQYFGPGTRLTVT.